These T cell receptor beta chains were read from a single sample in a study of T cells in Graves' hyperthyroidism and ophthalmopathy. TCRdb itself ran the multiplex PCR reads through MiXCR, one entry per CDR3 protein. The sample lists roughly 520,000 distinct CDR3 sequences, around 22% seen once, with 11% in the top ten. Source material: blood. These receptors were collected from a woman between 25 and 40 years old with Graves' ophthalmopathy. Both conserved end residues are part of each CDR3. The order of the fields is V gene, J gene, clone size, D gene, CDR3 protein, CDR3 DNA. D genes are given only for firm matches. Clone sizes are given selectively: once, few, many, or a class where the clone is expanded.

TRBV10-3	TRBJ1-5	many	TRBD1	CATIQTGGNNQPQHF	TGTGCCACCATACAGACAGGGGGGAACAATCAGCCCCAGCATTTT
TRBV5-8	TRBJ1-2	NA	NA	CAISYGYTF	TGTGCCATCTCGTATGGCTACACCTTC
TRBV7-9	TRBJ1-2	many	TRBD1	CASSAGDRVNYGYTF	TGTGCCAGCAGCGCTGGGGACAGGGTTAACTATGGCTACACCTTC
TRBV19	TRBJ1-5	many	TRBD1	CASTGDRQLRGNQPQHF	TGTGCCAGTACGGGGGACAGGCAACTCCGGGGCAATCAGCCCCAGCATTTT
TRBV12-3/TRBV12-4	TRBJ2-7	many	TRBD2	CASRVGGGSGEQYF	TGTGCCAGCAGAGTCGGCGGGGGTTCAGGGGAGCAGTACTTC
TRBV6-2/TRBV6-3	TRBJ2-7	many	TRBD1	CASIPTGARGNYGEQYF	TGTGCCAGCATCCCAACAGGGGCCAGGGGCAATTACGGCGAGCAGTACTTC
TRBV13	TRBJ1-1	many	NA	CASSLKGLPEAFF	TGTGCCAGCAGCTTGAAAGGGCTTCCTGAAGCTTTCTTT
TRBV12-3/TRBV12-4	TRBJ2-5	many	TRBD2	CASSYTSGGSEETQYF	TGTGCCAGCAGTTACACTAGCGGGGGGTCCGAAGAGACCCAGTACTTC
TRBV12-3/TRBV12-4	TRBJ1-5	few	TRBD1	CASSSTGLGFGDQPQHF	TGTGCCAGCAGTTCGACAGGGTTAGGATTTGGCGATCAGCCTCAGCATTTT
TRBV2	TRBJ1-2	many	TRBD1	CASSEDRGRNGYGYTF	TGTGCCAGCAGTGAGGACAGGGGGCGCAACGGCTATGGCTACACCTTC
TRBV20-1	TRBJ2-7	few	NA	CSAMGRTGAYEQYF	TGCAGTGCCATGGGCCGGACCGGGGCCTACGAGCAGTACTTC
TRBV2	TRBJ2-7	few	NA	CASGQGNYEQYF	TGTGCCAGCGGTCAAGGGAACTACGAGCAGTACTTC
TRBV6-1	TRBJ1-1	many	TRBD1	CASRDRGVRAFF	TGTGCCAGCAGGGACAGGGGAGTCAGAGCTTTCTTT
TRBV13	TRBJ2-7	many	TRBD2	CASSMRTSGAYEQYF	TGTGCCAGCAGCATGCGGACTAGCGGGGCCTACGAGCAGTACTTC
TRBV28	TRBJ2-7	NA	NA	CASTTGSGSSYEQYF	TGTGCCAGCACCACCGGCTCGGGGAGCTCCTACGAGCAGTACTTC
TRBV6-5	TRBJ1-2	many	NA	CASSYERRGFNYGYTF	TGTGCCAGCAGTTACGAAAGACGGGGCTTTAACTATGGCTACACCTTC
TRBV7-3	TRBJ1-5	NA	TRBD1	CASSFPGQGKYSNQPQHF	TGTGCCAGCAGCTTTCCAGGACAGGGCAAATATAGCAATCAGCCCCAGCATTTT
TRBV28	TRBJ2-7	many	NA	CASLENGEQYF	TGTGCCAGCCTCGAAAACGGAGAGCAGTACTTC
TRBV5-6	TRBJ2-2	NA	NA	CASSLLGWGYTGELFF	TGTGCCAGCAGCTTACTTGGATGGGGTTACACCGGGGAGCTGTTTTTT
TRBV7-3	TRBJ2-5	few	NA	CASSGGGGAQETQYF	TGTGCCAGCAGCGGGGGAGGAGGCGCGCAAGAGACCCAGTACTTC
TRBV18	TRBJ1-2	NA	NA	CASSPLTRTAYGYTF	TGTGCCAGCTCACCACTTACAAGGACAGCTTATGGCTACACCTTC
TRBV7-9	TRBJ1-2	many	NA	CASSTSPTVGYGYTF	TGTGCCAGCAGCACTAGCCCCACAGTGGGCTATGGCTACACCTTC
TRBV20-1	TRBJ1-1	few	NA	CSAEQRTEAFF	TGCAGTGCGGAACAGAGGACTGAAGCTTTCTTT
TRBV19	TRBJ1-1	many	NA	CASSSFAAGNTEAFF	TGTGCCAGTAGTAGTTTTGCCGCCGGGAACACTGAAGCTTTCTTT
TRBV12-3/TRBV12-4	TRBJ1-5	few	NA	CASTFYRRGGGYQPQHF	TGTGCCAGCACCTTCTACCGCCGCGGGGGGGGGTATCAGCCCCAGCATTTT
TRBV7-8	TRBJ2-7	many	NA	CASSPRQGGEQYF	TGTGCCAGCAGCCCTCGACAGGGAGGCGAGCAGTACTTC
TRBV5-1	TRBJ2-5	many	NA	CASSLSGDLQETQYF	TGCGCCAGCAGCTTGTCGGGGGATCTCCAAGAGACCCAGTACTTC
TRBV18	TRBJ1-5	many	TRBD1	CASSPDRANQPQHF	TGTGCCAGCTCACCAGACAGGGCCAATCAGCCCCAGCATTTT
TRBV28	TRBJ2-6	NA	NA	CASRRPQSGTGANVLTF	TGTGCCAGCAGACGACCACAATCGGGGACTGGGGCCAACGTCCTGACTTTC
TRBV7-2	TRBJ2-7	many	TRBD1	CASSVSGTGMNEQYF	TGTGCCAGCAGCGTAAGCGGGACAGGGATGAACGAGCAGTACTTC
TRBV2	TRBJ2-5	NA	NA	CASSESWVEETQYF	TGTGCCAGCAGTGAATCCTGGGTTGAAGAGACCCAGTACTTC
TRBV20-1	TRBJ2-5	many	NA	CSASRPSGGLTQETQYF	TGCAGTGCTAGTCGACCCTCGGGGGGCTTGACCCAAGAGACCCAGTACTTC
TRBV15	TRBJ1-1	many	NA	CATSLENGIGVAFF	TGTGCCACCAGCCTAGAGAACGGGATAGGGGTCGCTTTCTTT